The next 32 T cell receptor beta chains were all read from a single sample in a study. Via MiXCR, TCRdb re-called the 5' RACE reads, giving one row per CDR3 protein. The data hold approximately 60,000 distinct CDR3 sequences, with around a fifth observed a single time. Source material: memory CD4+ T cells sorted from a lymph node. Subset reported: memory CD4+ T cells, CD4+CD45RO+CD25-. The origin of the receptors is a female donor with breast cancer.

This clonotype came up many times. The chain carries TRBV6-2 or TRBV6-3 and TRBJ1-2; 9 bases agree with TRBD1. From germline, CDR1 is MNHEY and CDR2 SVGEGT. Unmatched junction bases numbered 3, after V lost 0 bases and J lost 4 bases. The CDR3 loop spans 15 amino acids. CDR3 region: CASSYSGQGGYGYTF. As DNA, the CDR3 is TGTGCCAGCAGTTACTCGGGACAGGGTGGCTATGGCTACACCTTC.

V gene TRBV6-5 combines with J gene TRBJ2-7; possibly TRBD2 for D (5 bases). V lost 4 bases and J 7 bases, leaving 11 bases between the germline ends. This CDR3 spans 12 amino acids. The germline V gene encodes CDR1 MNHEY and CDR2 SVGAGI. CDR3 region: CASSSKRLEQYF. CDR3 coding DNA: TGTGCCAGCAGTTCCAAACGACTAGAGCAGTACTTC.

This sequence joins TRBV28 and TRBJ2-1; possibly TRBD2 for D (7 bases). This CDR3 is 13 amino acids long. Trimming took off 11 bases at V and 2 bases at J, with 13 bases between the two ends. Germline loops: CDR1 MDHEN, CDR2 SYDVKM. The CDR3 reads CAGGGGAYNEQFF. In nucleotides, the CDR3 is TGTGCCGGCGGGGGCGGGGCCTACAATGAGCAGTTCTTC.

The chain uses TRBV20-1 and TRBJ2-3; no firm D call. V dropped 2 bases and J dropped 2 bases, with 11 bases sitting between them. This CDR3 region has 14 residues. The germline V gene encodes CDR1 DFQATT and CDR2 SNEGSKA (reference sequence). The CDR3 sequence: CSARNGFNTDTQYF. CDR3 DNA: TGCAGTGCTAGAAACGGGTTCAACACAGATACGCAGTATTTT.

As to this clonotype: A clone one base away is much larger, so this may be a read error. The rearrangement joins TRBV5-1 to TRBJ2-2, with TRBD1 matching 7 bases. Germline V gives CDR1 SGHRS, CDR2 YFSETQ. This CDR3 region has 15 residues. CDR3 region: CVSKYTGDDTGELFF. DNA for the CDR3: TGCGTCAGCAAATACACAGGGGATGACACCGGGGAGCTGTTTTTT.

In this sample, this clonotype turned up a few times. The genes are TRBV5-1 and TRBJ1-6; TRBD1 agrees at 9 bases. In germline, CDR1 is SGHRS, CDR2 YFSETQ. The J segment lost 10 bases and the V segment lost 4 bases, leaving 12 bases of the junction unmatched. The length of the CDR3 is 16 residues. The CDR3 coding sequence is TGCGCCAGCAGCAACCGGGACAGGGATGGAAGATCACCCCTCCACTTT. Protein product: CASSNRDRDGRSPLHF.

Only a few counts were recorded for this clonotype. This rearrangement joins TRBV20-1 to TRBJ1-5; a possible D gene is TRBD1 (5 bases). CDR1 DFQATT and CDR2 SNEGSKA come from the germline V gene (reference sequence). The CDR3 spans 15 residues. Trimming stripped 5 bases from V and 5 bases from J, with 19 bases between. The CDR3 region is CSAHSTNRRDQPQHF. CDR3 sequence (DNA): TGCAGTGCTCACTCTACCAACAGGCGCGATCAGCCCCAGCATTTT.

This clonotype came up many times. J is TRBJ1-1 and V is TRBV5-6; D possibly corresponds to TRBD1 (5 bases). The V end lost 1 base, the J end lost 6 bases, and 16 bases lay between the germline ends. This CDR3 contains 15 residues. Looked up from germline, CDR1 is SGHDT and CDR2 is YYEEEE. DNA of the CDR3: TGTGCCAGCAGCTTGCCAGGGTCCCAGGACGCTGAAGCTTTCTTT. It translates to CASSLPGSQDAEAFF.

This clonotype was picked up one time. This likely comes from a read error, as the CDR3 has no conserved phenylalanine or tryptophan at its end. This chain links TRBV6-1 with TRBJ1-2; D not resolved. CDR1 and CDR2 from the germline V gene are MNHNS and SASEGT. The CDR3 consists of 14 residues. V was trimmed by 2 bases and J by 4 bases, leaving 11 bases between them. CDR3 amino acids: CASSERLGSYGYTS. In DNA, the CDR3 is TGTGCCAGCAGTGAAAGGTTGGGCTCCTATGGCTACACCTCC.

This clonotype has just a few counts. The V call is TRBV7-2, the J call TRBJ1-1; tentatively, D is TRBD1 (5 bases). CDR1 is SGHTA, CDR2 FQGNSA, per germline. The CDR3 contains 12 residues. Trimming left V 5 bases short and J 7 bases short, with 11 bases between. CDR3: CASSPGRLEAFF. In DNA, the CDR3 is TGTGCCAGCAGCCCGGGACGCCTTGAAGCTTTCTTT. The full variable domain, its missing parts supplied by reference TRBV7-2 and TRBJ1-1, is GAGVSQSPSNKVTEKGKDVELRCDPISGHTALYWYRQSLGQGLEFLIYFQGNSAPDKSGLPSDRFSAERTGGSVSTLTIQRTQQEDSAVYLCASSPGRLEAFFGQGTRLTVV.

This clonotype was counted only a few times. The V call is TRBV4-3, the J call TRBJ2-1, with TRBD2 matching 7 bases. Trimming took 5 bases from V and 5 from J; bases not matched to a gene: 6. Germline V gives CDR1 LGHNA, CDR2 YSLEER. The CDR3 runs to 14 residues. As DNA, the CDR3 is TGCGCCAGCAGCGCACTAGCGTCCGACAATGAGCAGTTCTTC. Translating it yields CASSALASDNEQFF.

This clonotype was counted between two and nine times. The rearrangement links TRBV5-1 to TRBJ2-7; 10 bases fit TRBD2. The CDR3 length is 15 residues. CDR1 and CDR2 (germline): SGHRS, YFSETQ. With V trimmed by 4 bases and J by 3 bases, 7 bases remained unmatched. CDR3 in DNA: TGCGCCAGCAGCGTTTCTAGCGGGAGCCTCTACGAGCAGTACTTC. This translates into CASSVSSGSLYEQYF.

This clonotype was counted only a few times. V usage is TRBV5-1 and J usage is TRBJ2-1; D is unclear. Germline V gene data show CDR1 as SGHRS and CDR2 as YFSETQ. CDR3 length: 16 amino acids. The ends were cut back, 7 bases at V and 3 bases at J, with 20 bases in the middle. The CDR3 loop reads CASSLGSAPVYNEQFF. The CDR3 DNA reads as TGCGCCAGCTCTCTTGGCTCAGCGCCCGTCTACAATGAGCAGTTCTTC.

There are a few counts of this clonotype. The chain has TRBV2 and TRBJ2-4; 8 nucleotides match TRBD2. V was clipped by 8 bases and J by 1 base; unmatched bases: 4. Per the germline V gene, CDR1 is SNHLY and CDR2 is FYNNEI. The CDR3 covers 14 residues. CDR3 sequence reads: CASRGGLAKNIQYF. DNA for the CDR3: TGTGCCAGCCGGGGGGGACTGGCCAAAAACATTCAGTACTTC.

This clonotype was detected many times. The V call is TRBV20-1, the J call TRBJ2-5; 7 nucleotides match TRBD2. The CDR3 length is 12 residues. Germline CDR1 and CDR2: DFQATT and SNEGSKA (reference sequence). Trimming took 4 bases from V and 7 from J; bases not matched to a gene: 6. The CDR3 DNA is TGCAGTGCTACCGGACCGGGAGGGACCCAGTACTTC. It yields the protein CSATGPGGTQYF.

J is TRBJ1-5 and V is TRBV20-1; the D gene is possibly TRBD1 (6 bases). Trimming took off 5 bases at V and 7 bases at J, with 24 bases between the two ends. The germline gives CDR1 DFQATT, CDR2 SNEGSKA (reference sequence). The CDR3 is made up of 16 amino acids. Written as DNA, the CDR3 is TGCAGTGCTGGAACACTAACACAGGGAGTCGAACAGCCCCAGCATTTT. This codes for CSAGTLTQGVEQPQHF.

Turning to this clonotype: Just one base apart from a much larger clone, this may be a read error. V is TRBV24-1 and J is TRBJ1-5; D ambiguous. The CDR3 runs to 13 residues. CDR1 and CDR2 (germline): KGHDR, SFDVKD. V was pared by 9 bases and J by 7 bases, with 15 bases between. The CDR3 nucleotides read TGTGCCACCTGTAGGTCGACGGGGCAGCCCCAGCATTTT. Encoded protein: CATCRSTGQPQHF.

This chain connects TRBV5-1 to TRBJ1-2, with 7 bases that match TRBD1. Germline CDR1 is SGHRS and CDR2 is YFSETQ. The V gene end was trimmed by 1 base and the J gene end by 5 bases; junction bases not matched to a gene: 14. The CDR3 is 17 residues long. CDR3: CASSLTGDSSGVYGYTF. The CDR3 nucleotides read TGCGCCAGCAGCTTGACAGGGGACAGTAGTGGAGTGTATGGCTACACCTTC. The whole variable domain, remainder taken from reference TRBV5-1 and TRBJ1-2, is KAGVTQTPRYLIKTRGQQVTLSCSPISGHRSVSWYQQTPGQGLQFLFEYFSETQRNKGNFPGRFSGRQFSNSRSEMNVSTLELGDSALYLCASSLTGDSSGVYGYTFGSGTRLTVV.

On this clonotype: This clone may be a read error of a much larger clone one base away. The genes are TRBV12-3 or TRBV12-4 and TRBJ1-3, with TRBD1 matching over 7 bases. The CDR3 has 14 residues. The CDR3 sequence is CTSSLTGSGNTIYF. The CDR3 bases are TGTACCAGCAGTTTGACAGGGAGCGGAAACACCATATATTTT.

This clonotype showed up just a few times. V is TRBV7-9 and J is TRBJ1-5, with TRBD1 identical over 8 bases. After removal of 5 bases from V and 7 bases from J, the junction contained 7 bases not matched to a gene. There are 14 residues in the CDR3. CDR1 and CDR2 (germline): SEHNR, FQNEAQ (reference sequence). CDR3 region: CASSPGGAGQPQHF. The CDR3 coding sequence is TGTGCCAGCAGCCCAGGGGGCGCAGGCCAGCCCCAGCATTTT.

The chain is built from TRBV5-3 and TRBJ2-5; D is possibly TRBD2 (6 bases). TRBV5-3 is identified as an open reading frame with a role that is uncertain. This CDR3 has 11 amino acids. Trimming shortened V by 7 bases and J by 5 bases, and 9 bases separated the two germline ends. CDR3 in DNA: TGTGCCAGAGGGGGGATGGAGACCCAGTACTTC. This gives the protein CARGGMETQYF.

The chain carries TRBV9 and TRBJ2-1, with D perhaps matching TRBD1 or TRBD2 (5 bases each). This CDR3 has 15 residues. Germline V lookup: CDR1 SGDLS, CDR2 YYNGEE. V lost 4 bases, J lost 9 bases, and 20 bases lay in between. CDR3 residues: CASSPTGLPNSEQFF. CDR3 DNA: TGTGCCAGCAGCCCTACGGGGCTACCTAACAGTGAGCAGTTCTTC.

The chain is built from TRBV20-1 and TRBJ1-1; TRBD1 matches 7 bases. Germline V lookup: CDR1 DFQATT, CDR2 SNEGSKA (reference sequence). This CDR3 region has 15 residues. V was pared by 6 bases and J by 1 base, with 11 bases of the junction left unmatched. The CDR3 loop is CSAQTGVLENTEAFF. The CDR3 nucleotides are TGCAGTGCGCAAACAGGGGTACTCGAGAACACTGAAGCTTTCTTT.

This clonotype was found a few times. DNA for the CDR3: TGTGCCAGCAGCTCCAGCAGTGGCACAGATACGCAGTATTTT. It yields the protein CASSSSSGTDTQYF. The rearrangement links TRBV11-2 to TRBJ2-3; D is undetermined. V shed 4 bases and J shed 1 base, with 9 bases lying between them. The CDR3 sequence is 14 residues long. Germline values: CDR1 SGHAT, CDR2 FQNNGV.

This clonotype was picked up many times. The genes are TRBV12-3 or TRBV12-4 and TRBJ2-7, with 11 positions matching TRBD1. CDR3 length equals 13 residues. The trim removed 6 bases at V and 4 bases at J, leaving 2 bases unmatched. The chain's CDR3 is CASRGTGGYEQYF. Here the CDR3 DNA reads TGTGCCAGCAGGGGGACAGGGGGTTACGAGCAGTACTTC.

On this clonotype: This may stem from a read error, because a much larger clone lies one nucleotide away. Likely a read error: the CDR3 ends without its conserved phenylalanine or tryptophan. This CDR3 is CASSYTRGQGNTIYL. The CDR3 DNA is TGTGCCAGCAGTTACACCAGGGGGCAAGGAAACACCATATATTTA. The V and J genes are TRBV6-5 and TRBJ1-3, with 8 bases that match TRBD1. Trimming removed 2 bases from V and 4 bases from J; junction bases left unmatched: 4. Germline V gene sequence: CDR1 MNHEY, CDR2 SVGAGI. This CDR3 region has 15 residues.

Worth noting for this clonotype: A clone one base away is much larger, so this may be a read error. The rearrangement uses TRBV4-1 and TRBJ2-1; 12 bases are a match to TRBD2. CDR1 and CDR2 (germline): MGHRA, YSYEKL. This CDR3 has 15 residues. In DNA, the CDR3 is TGCGCCAGCAGCCAGACTAGCGGGAGTTTCTATGAGCAGTGCTTC. It encodes CASSQTSGSFYEQCF.

The chain combines TRBV6-2 or TRBV6-3 with TRBJ2-1; D unresolved. Germline-derived CDR1 and CDR2 are MNHEY and SVGEGT. The V and J ends lost 4 bases and 0 bases respectively, with 7 bases between them. The CDR3 has 14 amino acids. For the CDR3, the DNA is TGTGCCAGCAGTTCAGGCTACTCCTACAATGAGCAGTTCTTC. Amino acids: CASSSGYSYNEQFF.

The chain carries TRBV6-5 and TRBJ1-2; weak D call: TRBD1 (5 bases). With 5 bases removed from V and 10 bases from J, the gap between germline ends came to 11 bases. CDR3 length: 11 residues. Germline lookup yields CDR1 MNHEY and CDR2 SVGAGI. The CDR3 nucleotides are TGTGCCAGCAGTCCGGGGGGTACCTACACCTTC. This sequence encodes CASSPGGTYTF.

As to this clonotype: A read error may be the cause here, since a much bigger clone is one base away. This sequence joins TRBV6-5 and TRBJ2-1, with TRBD1 matching over 9 bases. Germline V gene lookup returns CDR1 MNHEY and CDR2 SVGAGI. The CDR3 is 15 amino acids. The CDR3, as DNA: TGTGCCAGCAGTTCAACAGGGGGCTCCTACAATGAGCAGTCCTTC. Amino acid sequence: CASSSTGGSYNEQSF.

The chain combines TRBV2 with TRBJ2-5; no firm D call. The V end lost 4 bases, the J end lost 5 bases, and 5 bases lay between the germline ends. Germline V CDR1 and CDR2: SNHLY, FYNNEI. CDR3 size: 11 residues. The CDR3 sequence: CASSVVETQYF. The DNA of the CDR3 is TGTGCCAGCAGTGTTGTGGAGACCCAGTACTTC. Supplemented by reference TRBV2 and TRBJ2-5, the full variable domain reads EPEVTQTPSHQVTQMGQEVILRCVPISNHLYFYWYRQILGQKVEFLVSFYNNEISEKSEIFDDQFSVERPDGSNFTLKIRSTKLEDSAMYFCASSVVETQYFGPGTRLLVL.

The chain's CDR3 is CASSSGQVDEKLFF. The DNA of the CDR3 is TGTGCCAGCAGCTCCGGACAGGTGGATGAAAAACTGTTTTTT. This chain uses TRBV7-2 with TRBJ1-4, with 7 nucleotides matching TRBD1. V shed 4 bases, J shed 6 bases, and the junction held 5 bases outside the gene matches. Germline V gives CDR1 SGHTA, CDR2 FQGNSA. The CDR3 covers 14 residues. Based on the CDR3 plus reference TRBV7-2 and TRBJ1-4, the full variable domain is GAGVSQSPSNKVTEKGKDVELRCDPISGHTALYWYRQSLGQGLEFLIYFQGNSAPDKSGLPSDRFSAERTGGSVSTLTIQRTQQEDSAVYLCASSSGQVDEKLFFGSGTQLSVL.